A single sample gave rise to the 19 T cell receptor beta chains below, sequenced in a study of OX40 agonist ivuxolimab in advanced cancers. The protocol was immunoSEQ multiplex PCR, while the TCRdb copy is restricted to in-frame clones and leaves out a portion. The table includes over 65,000 clones, around 91% detected once. The sequencing here drew on CD4+ or CD8+ T cells sorted from blood, taken in a trial of the OX40 agonist ivuxolimab. The source of these receptors is an adult with an advanced solid tumor such as melanoma, head and neck, liver or kidney cancer.

The chain joins TRBV4-1 to TRBJ2-7, with TRBD1 identical over 8 bases. J lost 3 bases, V lost 0 bases, and 10 bases had no gene match. Germline assignment: CDR1 MGHRA and CDR2 YSYEKL. The CDR3 extends over 17 amino acids. CDR3 bases: TGCGCCAGCAGCCAAGATCTTCGGACAGGGCGGGTCTACGAGCAGTACTTC. It translates to CASSQDLRTGRVYEQYF.

V usage is TRBV10-3 and J usage is TRBJ2-2; D gene uncertain. From germline, CDR1 is ENHRY and CDR2 SYGVKD. V lost 6 bases and J lost 6, with 14 bases in between. This CDR3 has 14 residues. CDR3 sequence reads: CAISYYHQAGELFF. In DNA form, the CDR3 reads TGTGCCATCAGCTACTACCACCAGGCCGGGGAGCTGTTTTTT.

The chain combines TRBV2 with TRBJ1-2, with TRBD1 identical over 7 bases. From germline, CDR1 is SNHLY and CDR2 FYNNEI. V shed 6 bases, J shed 9 bases, and the junction held 16 bases outside the gene matches. CDR3 length equals 15 residues. This CDR3 is CASSFLRDSTISYTF. CDR3 nucleotides: TGTGCCAGCAGCTTTCTAAGGGACAGCACGATTAGCTACACCTTC.

V usage is TRBV5-4 and J usage is TRBJ1-4; D is unclear. Germline CDR1 reads SGHNT; CDR2 reads YYREEE (reference sequence). This CDR3 region has 16 residues. V was shortened by 0 bases and J by 0 bases, with 9 bases between the two germline ends. For the CDR3, the DNA is TGTGCCAGCAGCTTGGGGCAGCCTGCAACTAATGAAAAACTGTTTTTT. Translation: CASSLGQPATNEKLFF.

The chain recombines TRBV7-8 with TRBJ1-1, with TRBD1 as a possible D gene (6 bases). Trimming stripped 5 bases from V and 5 bases from J, with 12 bases between. This CDR3 contains 13 residues. The germline gives CDR1 SGHVS, CDR2 FQNEAQ. CDR3 amino acids: CASSPMTGTEAFF. DNA of the CDR3: TGTGCCAGCAGCCCGATGACAGGTACTGAAGCTTTCTTT.

This clone came up a few times. The chain couples TRBV10-3 to TRBJ1-1; a weak D match, TRBD1 (5 bases). CDR1 ENHRY and CDR2 SYGVKD come from the germline V gene. This CDR3 spans 17 amino acids. V lost 3 bases to trimming and J lost 4 bases, with 21 bases between them. Written as DNA, the CDR3 is TGTGCCATCAGTGAATCATATGGGGCTGCTTCGGTCACTGAAGCTTTCTTT. Translating gives CAISESYGAASVTEAFF.

In nucleotides, the CDR3 is TGTGCCAGCAGTTTTGGCCGCAGGGACAGCGCCCAGGGGACCCAGTACTTC. It specifies CASSFGRRDSAQGTQYF. The rearrangement links TRBV27 to TRBJ2-5, with TRBD1 matching over 7 bases. Germline V lookup: CDR1 MNHEY, CDR2 SMNVEV (reference sequence). The CDR3 contains 17 residues. The V gene end was trimmed by 3 bases and the J gene end by 7 bases; junction bases not matched to a gene: 17.

The gene calls are TRBV5-1 and TRBJ2-4; no clear D gene. Germline assignment: CDR1 SGHRS and CDR2 YFSETQ. The V and J ends lost 4 bases and 0 bases respectively, with 17 bases between them. The length of the CDR3 is 17 residues. CDR3 coding DNA: TGCGCCAGCAGCGCCTCCGTGACTGAGCTAGCCAAAAACATTCAGTACTTC. It specifies CASSASVTELAKNIQYF.

The chain links TRBV10-1 to TRBJ2-3; 10 bases are shared with TRBD2. The CDR3 is made up of 13 amino acids. Germline assignment: CDR1 WNHNN and CDR2 SYGVQD (reference sequence). V shed 10 bases, J shed 8 bases, and the junction held 9 bases outside the gene matches. The CDR3 loop is CATRLAGERTQYF. The CDR3 region has the DNA TGCGCCACCAGACTAGCGGGTGAACGTACGCAGTATTTT.

The chain uses TRBV5-5 and TRBJ1-1, with 7 bases matching TRBD1. The CDR3 totals 14 residues. The V gene's germline CDR1 is SGHKS and CDR2 YYEKEE (reference sequence). The V segment lost 1 base and the J segment 5 bases; nucleotides outside the gene matches: 5. In DNA, the CDR3 is TGTGCCAGCAGCTTGAGGGGGCGGAGAACTGAAGCTTTCTTT. Protein product: CASSLRGRRTEAFF.

The V and J genes are TRBV27 and TRBJ2-7; D remains unclear. Trimming pared 0 bases from V and 3 bases from J, leaving 15 bases between. The CDR3 consists of 16 residues. CDR1 and CDR2 (germline): MNHEY, SMNVEV (reference sequence). The CDR3 nucleotides are TGTGCCAGCAGTTTATCCCCCCTGGGTAGCTACTACGAGCAGTACTTC. This translates into CASSLSPLGSYYEQYF.

The DNA for the CDR3 is TGCGCCAGCAGCTTGGGGACAGGAGGAAACACCATATATTTT. Protein sequence: CASSLGTGGNTIYF. V is TRBV5-1 and J is TRBJ1-3; 7 nucleotides match TRBD1. In germline, CDR1 is SGHRS, CDR2 YFSETQ. V shed 0 bases, J shed 4 bases, and the junction held 1 base outside the gene matches. CDR3 length equals 14 residues.

This chain joins TRBV7-2 and TRBJ2-5; D gene unclear. CDR1 SGHTA and CDR2 FQGNSA come from the germline V gene. V gave up 3 bases and J gave up 5 bases, with 10 bases separating them. This CDR3 comprises 13 residues. The CDR3 loop is CASSFGVGETQYF. The CDR3 region has the DNA TGTGCCAGCAGCTTTGGGGTAGGGGAGACCCAGTACTTC.

The chain has TRBV15 and TRBJ1-5; D might be TRBD1 (6 bases). The CDR3 covers 13 residues. CDR1 and CDR2 (germline): LNHNV, YYDKDF (reference sequence). V lost 6 bases to trimming and J lost 4 bases, with 10 bases between them. CDR3 loop: CATRTQGNQPQHF. The CDR3 region has the DNA TGTGCCACCAGGACTCAGGGGAATCAGCCCCAGCATTTT.

Written as DNA, the CDR3 is TGTGCCAGCAGCTTGGGGTCCGGGCCCTACAACTACAATGAGCAGTTCTTC. Encoded protein: CASSLGSGPYNYNEQFF. The gene calls are TRBV5-4 and TRBJ2-1; D is uncertain. The length of the CDR3 is 17 residues. The germline V gene encodes CDR1 SGHNT and CDR2 YYREEE (reference sequence). V lost 0 bases and J 3 bases, leaving 16 bases between the germline ends.

The table lists this clone with a count of one. This chain uses TRBV18 with TRBJ1-1, with D maybe TRBD1 (6 bases). The CDR3 length is 14 residues. Germline CDR1 KGHSH, CDR2 LQKENI. V was trimmed by 3 bases and J by 5 bases, leaving 13 bases between them. CDR3 sequence (DNA): TGTGCCAGCTCACCGACAGGAACCAGGACTGAAGCTTTCTTT. Its protein is CASSPTGTRTEAFF.

The chain combines TRBV5-1 with TRBJ2-1, with D possibly matching TRBD1 (5 bases). Deletions cut 7 bases from V and 9 bases from J, with 20 bases between. CDR3 length: 14 amino acids. From germline, CDR1 is SGHRS and CDR2 YFSETQ. CDR3 loop: CASGLTETDSEQFF. The CDR3 DNA follows: TGCGCCAGCGGGCTAACTGAGACAGACAGTGAGCAGTTCTTC.

This chain uses TRBV7-6 with TRBJ1-4; D may be TRBD1 (5 bases). The CDR3 length is 16 residues. Germline V gene sequence: CDR1 SGHVS, CDR2 FNYEAQ. V was shortened by 4 bases and J by 4 bases, with 16 bases between the two germline ends. The CDR3 nucleotides read TGTGCCAGCAGCTCCCACCCAGCAGGGAATAATGAAAAACTGTTTTTT. It yields the protein CASSSHPAGNNEKLFF.

The chain recombines TRBV19 with TRBJ1-6, with TRBD1 matching over 11 bases. Trimming removed 3 bases from V and 6 bases from J; junction bases left unmatched: 4. The germline CDR1 and CDR2 sequences are LNHDA and SQIVND (reference sequence). The CDR3 is 16 residues long. The CDR3 bases are TGTGCCAGTAGTATTGGACAGGGGGCTTTTAATTCACCCCTCCACTTT. This gives the protein CASSIGQGAFNSPLHF.